This T cell receptor beta chain was recovered during a study of shared T cell receptors in the human thymus. The data were produced by immunoSEQ multiplex PCR, yet TCRdb's version contains in-frame clones alone and is incomplete. In the table there are roughly 500,000 clones, about four fifths of which are singletons. Germline loops: CDR1 MNHEY, CDR2 SMNVEV (reference sequence). Trimming shortened V by 11 bases and J by 6 bases, and 13 bases separated the two germline ends. This CDR3 is built from 12 residues. Separately, the same data were catalogued under a study of human thymus T cells. That source adds: Resected material from corrective heart surgery provided the thymus tissue analysed. V and J gene usage appeared biased in thymic and blood repertoires. Related studies found that unrelated individuals share highly overlapping thymic repertoires.

This clonotype was obtained from a boy in the first two years of life with a congenital heart defect. The genes are TRBV27 and TRBJ2-2; a weak D match, TRBD2 (6 bases). Sequencing used thymocytes. The CDR3 sequence: CAAIGEAGELFF. As DNA, the CDR3 is TGTGCCGCTATAGGGGAGGCCGGGGAGCTGTTTTTT.